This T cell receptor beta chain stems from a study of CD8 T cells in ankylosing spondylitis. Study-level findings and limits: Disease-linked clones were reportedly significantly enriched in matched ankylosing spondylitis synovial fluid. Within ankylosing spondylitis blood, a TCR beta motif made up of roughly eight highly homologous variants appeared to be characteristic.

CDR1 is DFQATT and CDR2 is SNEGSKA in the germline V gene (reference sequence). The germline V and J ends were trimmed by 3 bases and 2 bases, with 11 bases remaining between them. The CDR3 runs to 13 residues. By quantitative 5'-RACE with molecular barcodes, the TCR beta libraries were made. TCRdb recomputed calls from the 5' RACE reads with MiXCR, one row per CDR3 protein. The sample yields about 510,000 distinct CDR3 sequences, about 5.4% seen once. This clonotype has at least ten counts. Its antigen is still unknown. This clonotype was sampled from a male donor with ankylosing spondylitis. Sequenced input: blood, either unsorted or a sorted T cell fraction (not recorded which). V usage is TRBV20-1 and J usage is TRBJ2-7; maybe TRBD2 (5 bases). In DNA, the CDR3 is TGCAGTGCTAGTATGGCACTAGCCTACGAGCAGTACTTC. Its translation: CSASMALAYEQYF.